Listed here is a single T cell receptor (beta chain). Its target is not known. These data belong to a study of a mutant IDH1 vaccine in newly diagnosed glioma. Across the whole study: Sex distribution of treated patients was roughly 62% male and 37.5% female; mean age was about 40 years. Held at week 35, visit V12 was the safety follow-up, and visit V13 followed at week 47.

V was pared by 8 bases and J by 0 bases, with 20 bases between. Per the germline V gene, CDR1 is MDHEN and CDR2 is SYDVKM. The CDR3 covers 16 residues. Documented time point: week 47, end of study. Each dose delivered 300 ug of mutant IDH1 20-mer peptide subcutaneously with imiquimod. Only in-frame clones appear in the TCRdb table, and some are missing; sequencing was by immunoSEQ multiplex PCR. The sample shows roughly 86,000 clones, approximately 89% of them seen only once. Sequencing was performed on PBMCs, taken from a glioma patient whose treatment included an IDH1 peptide vaccine. The V call is TRBV28, the J call TRBJ2-7; tentatively, D is TRBD1 (6 bases). This TCR derives from a woman aged 45-60 years with glioma. CDR3 nucleotide sequence: TGTGCCAGCGGGGCCCACGACAGGAGGAGCTCCTACGAGCAGTACTTC. Translating gives CASGAHDRRSSYEQYF. Looking up the rest from reference TRBV28 and TRBJ2-7 gives the full variable domain: DVKVTQSSRYLVKRTGEKVFLECVQDMDHENMFWYRQDPGLGLRLIYFSYDVKMKEKGDIPEGYSVSREKKERFSLILESASTNQTSMYLCASGAHDRRSSYEQYFGPGTRLTVT.